This T cell receptor (beta chain) was observed in a study of blood T cell repertoires in COVID-19. The V gene's germline CDR1 is SGHNT and CDR2 YYREEE (reference sequence). V was trimmed by 4 bases and J by 6 bases, leaving 13 bases between them. The CDR3 is 13 amino acids. Method: immunoSEQ multiplex PCR; TCRdb's copy keeps in-frame clones and lacks some. The table has more than 300,000 clones, almost 90% seen once. The receptor was derived from a woman aged 70-85 years with COVID-19, enrolled during active disease. This chain connects TRBV5-4 to TRBJ1-2; no firm D call. The material sequenced was peripheral blood. This CDR3 reads CASSPGPEDGYTF. The DNA of the CDR3 is TGTGCCAGCAGCCCTGGACCGGAGGATGGCTACACCTTC.